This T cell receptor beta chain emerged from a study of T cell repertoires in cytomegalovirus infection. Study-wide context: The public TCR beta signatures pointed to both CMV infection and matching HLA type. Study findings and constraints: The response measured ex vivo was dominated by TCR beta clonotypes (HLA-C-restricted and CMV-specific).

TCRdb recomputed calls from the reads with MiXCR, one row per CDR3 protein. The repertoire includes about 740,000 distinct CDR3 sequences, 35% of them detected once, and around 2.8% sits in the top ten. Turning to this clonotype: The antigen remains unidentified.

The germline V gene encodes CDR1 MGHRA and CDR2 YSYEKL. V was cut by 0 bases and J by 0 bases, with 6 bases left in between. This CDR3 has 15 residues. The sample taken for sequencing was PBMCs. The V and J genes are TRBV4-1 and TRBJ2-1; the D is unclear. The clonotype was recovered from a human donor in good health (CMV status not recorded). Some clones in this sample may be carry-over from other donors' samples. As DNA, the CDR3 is TGCGCCAGCAGCCAAGACCAATCCTCCTACAATGAGCAGTTCTTC. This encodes CASSQDQSSYNEQFF.